This TCR beta chain came from a study of T cells in localized non-small cell lung cancer. Study-wide points: It remains possible that heterogeneity exists, since only one tumor region was sequenced. When the top 100 tumor clones were examined, a median approximately 57 of them also appeared in the adjacent lung, which was paired and uninvolved. Of the tissues analyzed, uninvolved adjacent lung showed maximal T cell clonality, greater than tumor.

Assay: immunoSEQ multiplex PCR; the TCRdb copy retains only in-frame clones and omits some. The table has around 83,000 clones, 80% seen once. V was shortened by 4 bases and J by 2 bases, with 9 bases between the two germline ends. CDR3 length equals 13 residues. CDR1 and CDR2 from the germline V gene are MNHNS and SASEGT. Of note for this clone: Antigen unknown.

This rearrangement joins TRBV6-1 to TRBJ2-7, with a tentative D call TRBD2 (5 bases). This sequence originates from a man aged 35 to 69 with stage II squamous cell lung carcinoma. The sample in question was PBMCs, obtained before any cancer treatment. CDR3 region: CASSVPGTYEQYF. In DNA form, the CDR3 reads TGTGCCAGCAGTGTCCCGGGAACCTACGAGCAGTACTTC.